Listed below are T cell receptor beta chains from one sample, sequenced in a study of blood T cell repertoires in COVID-19. The data were produced by immunoSEQ multiplex PCR, yet TCRdb's version contains in-frame clones alone and is incomplete. The sample carries about 160,000 clones, roughly 90% recorded once. Sample: peripheral blood. The receptor source for this set is a man aged 55 to 70 with active or convalescent COVID-19. CDR3s include the opening cysteine and the closing phenylalanine or tryptophan. The D gene is left open where the match is weak. Clone size is shown for a subset of rows, as once, few, many or a class of expanded clone.

D	V	J	size	CDR3	DNA
-	TRBV18	TRBJ1-5	few	CASSPYGGDQPQHF	TGTGCCAGCTCACCCTACGGGGGTGATCAGCCCCAGCATTTT
TRBD1	TRBV12-3/TRBV12-4	TRBJ1-2	-	CASSKQGWVGYTF	TGTGCCAGCAGTAAACAGGGGTGGGTTGGCTACACCTTC
TRBD1	TRBV19	TRBJ1-5	-	CASSPGTGHNQPQHF	TGTGCCAGTAGTCCCGGGACAGGTCACAATCAGCCCCAGCATTTT
TRBD1	TRBV7-8	TRBJ2-2	once	CASSLGTGGIGELFF	TGTGCCAGCAGCCTCGGGACAGGGGGGATCGGGGAGCTGTTTTTT
-	TRBV10-3	TRBJ1-2	-	CAINRDNYGYTF	TGTGCCATAAACCGGGATAACTATGGCTACACCTTC
TRBD1	TRBV7-6	TRBJ2-7	once	CASSLGLGQPSYEQYF	TGTGCCAGCAGCTTAGGGCTGGGACAGCCTTCCTACGAGCAGTACTTC
-	TRBV6-6	TRBJ1-1	once	CASSPRTLNTEAFF	TGTGCCAGCAGTCCCCGGACACTGAACACTGAAGCTTTCTTT
-	TRBV18	TRBJ1-2	-	CASSRGGYGYTF	TGTGCCAGCTCACGGGGAGGGTACGGCTACACCTTC
TRBD2	TRBV7-9	TRBJ2-2	-	CASSFQRGGNTGELFF	TGTGCCAGCAGCTTCCAGCGGGGGGGCAACACCGGGGAGCTGTTTTTT
-	TRBV19	TRBJ1-5	-	CASSMRGRGDSNQPQHF	TGTGCCAGTAGTATGAGGGGGAGGGGAGATAGCAATCAGCCCCAGCATTTT
-	TRBV4-1	TRBJ2-1	-	CASSPNEENEQFF	TGCGCCAGCAGCCCTAATGAGGAAAATGAGCAGTTCTTC
TRBD1	TRBV19	TRBJ1-5	-	CASTDRANQPQHF	TGTGCCAGTACCGACAGGGCCAATCAGCCCCAGCATTTT
TRBD1	TRBV4-1	TRBJ2-5	-	CASSSKTGQETQYF	TGCGCCAGCAGCTCAAAGACAGGGCAGGAGACCCAGTACTTC
-	TRBV5-5	TRBJ2-1	few	CASSPASYEQFF	TGTGCCAGCAGCCCTGCTAGCTACGAGCAGTTCTTC
-	TRBV7-9	TRBJ2-2	-	CASSLFPGDTGELFF	TGTGCCAGCAGCTTATTCCCCGGAGACACCGGGGAGCTGTTTTTT
TRBD1	TRBV6-5	TRBJ2-7	-	CASSRQGSYEQYF	TGTGCCAGCAGCAGACAGGGGTCCTACGAGCAGTACTTC
TRBD1	TRBV18	TRBJ2-7	-	CASSRDSYEQYF	TGTGCCAGCTCTCGGGACAGCTACGAGCAGTACTTC
-	TRBV18	TRBJ2-5	-	CASSQGVETQYF	TGTGCCAGCTCACAGGGGGTAGAGACCCAGTACTTC
-	TRBV19	TRBJ1-1	-	CASNSGTNTEAFF	TGTGCCAGTAATAGCGGTACAAACACTGAAGCTTTCTTT
TRBD1	TRBV4-1	TRBJ1-5	once	CASSQPLTGTDLFYSNQPQHF	TGCGCCAGCAGCCAACCTTTGACTGGGACAGACCTCTTTTATAGCAATCAGCCCCAGCATTTT
-	TRBV11-2	TRBJ1-1	-	CASSLRGNTEAFF	TGTGCCAGCAGCTTAAGGGGGAACACTGAAGCTTTCTTT
TRBD1	TRBV5-1	TRBJ2-2	-	CASSWGQGAITGELFF	TGCGCCAGCAGCTGGGGACAGGGGGCTATAACCGGGGAGCTGTTTTTT
-	TRBV10-3	TRBJ1-5	-	CAIKKEQGGNQPQHF	TGTGCCATCAAGAAGGAGCAGGGTGGCAATCAGCCCCAGCATTTT